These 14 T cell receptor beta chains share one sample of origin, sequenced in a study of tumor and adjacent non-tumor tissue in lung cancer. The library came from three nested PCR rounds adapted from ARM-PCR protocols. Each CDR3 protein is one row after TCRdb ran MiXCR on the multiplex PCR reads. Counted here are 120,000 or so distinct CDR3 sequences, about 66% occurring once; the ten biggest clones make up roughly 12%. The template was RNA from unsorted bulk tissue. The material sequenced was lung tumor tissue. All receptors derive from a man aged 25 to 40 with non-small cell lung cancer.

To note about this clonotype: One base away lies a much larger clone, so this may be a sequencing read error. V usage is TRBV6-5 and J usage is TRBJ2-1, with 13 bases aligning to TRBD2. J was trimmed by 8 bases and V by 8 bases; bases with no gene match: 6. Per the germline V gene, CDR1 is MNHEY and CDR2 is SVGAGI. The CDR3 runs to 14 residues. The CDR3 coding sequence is TGTGCCAGCGGCGGACTAGCGGGAGCAGATGAGCAGTTCTTC. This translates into CASGGLAGADEQFF.

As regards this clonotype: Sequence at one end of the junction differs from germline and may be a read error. Here the CDR3 reads CNARNNHGAYEQYF. The CDR3 DNA sequence: TGCAATGCTAGAAACAATCACGGGGCCTACGAGCAGTACTTC. This chain links TRBV20-1 with TRBJ2-7; the D gene is possibly TRBD2 (5 bases). Per the germline V gene, CDR1 is DFQATT and CDR2 is SNEGSKA (reference sequence). The CDR3 sequence is 14 residues long.

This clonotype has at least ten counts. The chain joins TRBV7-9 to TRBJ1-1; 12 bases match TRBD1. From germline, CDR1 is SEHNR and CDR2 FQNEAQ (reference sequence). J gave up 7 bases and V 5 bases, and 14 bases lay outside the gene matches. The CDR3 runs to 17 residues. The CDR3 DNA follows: TGTGCCAGCAGCCATTACGGGACAGGGGGCGCAGGGGGTGAAGCTTTCTTT. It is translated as CASSHYGTGGAGGEAFF.

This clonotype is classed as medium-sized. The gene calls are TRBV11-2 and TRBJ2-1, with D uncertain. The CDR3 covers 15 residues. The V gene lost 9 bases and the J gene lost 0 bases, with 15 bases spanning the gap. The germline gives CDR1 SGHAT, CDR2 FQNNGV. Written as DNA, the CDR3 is TGTGCCAGTGGACCCTCACGTAGCTCCTACAATGAGCAGTTCTTC. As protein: CASGPSRSSYNEQFF. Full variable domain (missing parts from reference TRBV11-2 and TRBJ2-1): EAGVAQSPRYKIIEKRQSVAFWCNPISGHATLYWYQQILGQGPKLLIQFQNNGVVDDSQLPKDRFSAERLKGVDSTLKIQPAKLEDSAVYLCASGPSRSSYNEQFFGPGTRLTVL.

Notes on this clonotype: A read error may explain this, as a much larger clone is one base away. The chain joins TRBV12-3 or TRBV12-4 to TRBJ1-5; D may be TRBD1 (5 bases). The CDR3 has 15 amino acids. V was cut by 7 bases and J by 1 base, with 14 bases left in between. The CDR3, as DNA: TGTGCCAGCAACCCGGAGAGGGGAAGCAATCAGCCCCAGCATTTT. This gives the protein CASNPERGSNQPQHF.

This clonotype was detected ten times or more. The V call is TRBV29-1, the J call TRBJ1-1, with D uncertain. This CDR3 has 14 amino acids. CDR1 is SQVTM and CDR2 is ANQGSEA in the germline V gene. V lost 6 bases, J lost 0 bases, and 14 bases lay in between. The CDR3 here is CSVLRTSLNTEAFF. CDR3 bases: TGCAGCGTACTTCGGACTTCCCTGAACACTGAAGCTTTCTTT.

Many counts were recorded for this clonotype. The CDR3 DNA follows: TGTGCCAGCAGCCCCACCGAGGCTTACTCCTACAATGAGCAGTTCTTC. This gives the protein CASSPTEAYSYNEQFF. V usage is TRBV4-2 and J usage is TRBJ2-1; D not certain. The V and J ends lost 4 bases and 0 bases respectively, with 13 bases between them. There are 16 residues in the CDR3. Germline lookup yields CDR1 LGHNA and CDR2 YNFKEQ.

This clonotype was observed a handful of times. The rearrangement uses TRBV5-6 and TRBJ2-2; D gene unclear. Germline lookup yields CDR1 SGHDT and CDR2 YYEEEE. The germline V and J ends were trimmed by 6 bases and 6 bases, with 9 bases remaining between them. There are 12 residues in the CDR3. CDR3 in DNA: TGTGCCAGCAACCAGGAACCCGGGGAGCTGTTTTTT. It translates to CASNQEPGELFF.

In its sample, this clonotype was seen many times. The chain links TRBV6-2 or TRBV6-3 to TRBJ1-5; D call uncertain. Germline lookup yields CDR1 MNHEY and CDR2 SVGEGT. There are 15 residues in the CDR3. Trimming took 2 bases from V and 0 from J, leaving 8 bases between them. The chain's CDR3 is CASSYERYSNQPQHF. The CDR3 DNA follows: TGTGCCAGCAGTTACGAACGCTATAGCAATCAGCCCCAGCATTTT.

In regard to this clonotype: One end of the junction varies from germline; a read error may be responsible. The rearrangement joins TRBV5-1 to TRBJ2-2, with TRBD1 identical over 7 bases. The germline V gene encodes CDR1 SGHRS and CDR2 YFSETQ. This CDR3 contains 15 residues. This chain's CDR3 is CTSSLDRSYTGELFF. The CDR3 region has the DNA TGCACCAGCAGCTTGGACAGGAGTTACACCGGGGAGCTGTTTTTT.

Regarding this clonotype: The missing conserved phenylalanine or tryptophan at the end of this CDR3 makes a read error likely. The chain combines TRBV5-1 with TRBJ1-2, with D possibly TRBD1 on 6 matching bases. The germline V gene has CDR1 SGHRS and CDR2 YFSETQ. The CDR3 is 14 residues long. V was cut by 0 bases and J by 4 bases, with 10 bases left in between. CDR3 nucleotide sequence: TGCGCCAGCAGCTTGGGGGGGGGCCTCTATGGCTACACCCTC. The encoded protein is CASSLGGGLYGYTL.

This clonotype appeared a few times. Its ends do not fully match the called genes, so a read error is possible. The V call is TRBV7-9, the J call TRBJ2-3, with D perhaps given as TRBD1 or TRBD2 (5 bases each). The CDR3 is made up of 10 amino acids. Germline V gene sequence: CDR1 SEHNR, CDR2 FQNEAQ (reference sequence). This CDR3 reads CASSETGTHF. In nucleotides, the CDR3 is TGTGCCAGCAGCGAAACCGGGACCCATTTT.

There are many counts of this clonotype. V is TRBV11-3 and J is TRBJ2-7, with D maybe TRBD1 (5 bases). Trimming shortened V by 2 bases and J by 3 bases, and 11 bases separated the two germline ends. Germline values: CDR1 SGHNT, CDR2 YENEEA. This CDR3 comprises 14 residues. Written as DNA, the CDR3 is TGTGCCAGCAGCTTAAGTCAGGGTTTCTACGAGCAGTACTTC. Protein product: CASSLSQGFYEQYF.

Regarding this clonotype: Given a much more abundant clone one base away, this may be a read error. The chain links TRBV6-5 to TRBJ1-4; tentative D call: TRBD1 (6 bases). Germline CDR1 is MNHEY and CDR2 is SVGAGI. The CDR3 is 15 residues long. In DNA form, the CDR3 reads TGTGTCAGCAGTTACTCACAGGGAGGTCAAGAAAAACTGTTTTTT. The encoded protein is CVSSYSQGGQEKLFF.